One and the same sample provided the 5 T cell receptor beta chains below, sequenced in a study of vaccination effects on CD4 cells after COVID-19. Clones were read by immunoSEQ multiplex PCR, and TCRdb kept only the in-frame ones, dropping some. The repertoire holds tens of thousands of clones, with nearly 75% as singletons. At the end of around eleven days of culture, CD4+ T cells were isolated. SARS-CoV-2 infection was confirmed by PCR in the person between March and December 2020. Vaccine administered to participants consisted of two doses of either BNT162b2 or mRNA-1273. Antigens of these TCRs are unknown. This material consisted of CD4+ T cells from PBMCs cultured without peptide, taken after COVID-19 vaccination. The source of these receptors is a human donor who had a prior SARS-CoV-2 infection.

The V call is TRBV15, the J call TRBJ2-7; the D gene is possibly TRBD2 (5 bases). The CDR3 is 15 amino acids. Germline values: CDR1 LNHNV, CDR2 YYDKDF (reference sequence). Between the trimmed V and J ends, which lost 0 bases and 2 bases, there was a span of 11 bases. CDR3 residues: CATSRDGRVTYEQYF. The CDR3 DNA sequence: TGTGCCACCAGCAGAGATGGGCGGGTAACCTACGAGCAGTACTTC.

In DNA form, the CDR3 reads TGTGCCAGCAGCGACGGGATGATCACAGATACGCAGTATTTT. Translation gives CASSDGMITDTQYF. This sequence joins TRBV9 and TRBJ2-3, with D maybe TRBD2 (5 bases). V gave up 3 bases and J gave up 2 bases, with 10 bases separating them. The CDR3 length is 14 residues. From germline, CDR1 is SGDLS and CDR2 YYNGEE.

The genes are TRBV24-1 and TRBJ2-2, with a tentative D call TRBD2 (7 bases). From germline, CDR1 is KGHDR and CDR2 SFDVKD. The CDR3 runs to 15 residues. V was pared by 9 bases and J by 1 base, with 14 bases between. This CDR3 is CATGGGRENTGELFF. The DNA for the CDR3 is TGTGCCACCGGGGGGGGCAGGGAGAACACCGGGGAGCTGTTTTTT.

This sequence joins TRBV5-8 and TRBJ2-2; tentatively, D is TRBD2 (5 bases). Germline CDR1 reads SGHTS; CDR2 reads YDEGEE. V lost 1 base to trimming and J lost 5 bases, with 15 bases between them. The CDR3 is 16 amino acids. Here the CDR3 reads CASSLFLAPGTGELFF. CDR3 nucleotide sequence: TGTGCCAGCAGCTTGTTCTTGGCCCCGGGGACCGGGGAGCTGTTTTTT.

The table lists this clone with a count of one. This sequence joins TRBV23-1 and TRBJ2-2; 8 nucleotides line up with TRBD2. TRBV23-1 qualifies as an ORF whose function is uncertain. The V gene end was trimmed by 7 bases and the J gene end by 9 bases; junction bases not matched to a gene: 10. The length of the CDR3 is 14 residues. CDR3 amino acids: CASTHTSGTRELFF. The CDR3 coding sequence is TGCGCCAGCACTCATACTAGCGGTACTCGGGAGCTGTTTTTT.